This T cell receptor (beta chain) came from a study of shared clonotypes between healthy human individuals. Study-wide background: Per donor, CD8 memory used one plate, CD8 naive used two, CD4 memory used three and CD4 naive used three. The study, taken as a whole, reports: Generation probabilities of non-shared clonotypes were lower (relative to those shared by all four donors). Clonotype sharing among donors was thought likely to change with sequencing depth.

Regarding this clone: The antigen is undetermined.

The naive CD8 subset, CD45RO-negative cells positively selected for CCR7, excluded terminally differentiated effector memory CD45RA+ cells. This CDR3 contains 14 residues. Trimming cost V 0 bases and J 5 bases, with 10 bases left between them. Germline loops: CDR1 MNHEY, CDR2 SMNVEV (reference sequence). TCRdb keeps only in-frame clones here, not all; method: immunoSEQ multiplex PCR. The sample has nearly 2 million clones, just under 95% seen once. Sequences were obtained from naive CD8+ T cells sorted from blood. The TCR was taken from a man younger than 35 in good health. This chain links TRBV27 with TRBJ1-1, with D unresolved. The CDR3 DNA is TGTGCCAGCAGTTTATCGCGAGGGCAGACTGAAGCTTTCTTT. Its translation: CASSLSRGQTEAFF.